Sequencing of this T cell receptor beta chain was carried out in a study of OX40 agonist ivuxolimab in advanced cancers. Using immunoSEQ multiplex PCR, the repertoire was profiled, and TCRdb retains in-frame clones only, with some absent. The table includes 70,000 to 95,000 clones, 94% detected once. The count of this clone is one. The antigen remains undetermined. Overall study findings and caveats: There were, on average, more expanded clones in CD8+ T cells than in CD4+.

It was autoimmune disease history or systemic immunosuppression that excluded patients. Between the trimmed V and J ends, which lost 10 bases and 0 bases, there was a span of 10 bases. The V gene's germline CDR1 is MNHEY and CDR2 SVGAGI. The CDR3 extends over 13 amino acids. This rearrangement joins TRBV6-5 to TRBJ1-3; D gene unclear. The receptor's source is an adult with an advanced solid tumor such as melanoma, head and neck, liver or kidney cancer. The sequences come from CD4+ or CD8+ T cells sorted from blood, collected in a trial of the OX40 agonist ivuxolimab. This CDR3 is CATMMDSGNTIYF. The CDR3, as DNA: TGTGCCACTATGATGGACTCTGGAAACACCATATATTTT.